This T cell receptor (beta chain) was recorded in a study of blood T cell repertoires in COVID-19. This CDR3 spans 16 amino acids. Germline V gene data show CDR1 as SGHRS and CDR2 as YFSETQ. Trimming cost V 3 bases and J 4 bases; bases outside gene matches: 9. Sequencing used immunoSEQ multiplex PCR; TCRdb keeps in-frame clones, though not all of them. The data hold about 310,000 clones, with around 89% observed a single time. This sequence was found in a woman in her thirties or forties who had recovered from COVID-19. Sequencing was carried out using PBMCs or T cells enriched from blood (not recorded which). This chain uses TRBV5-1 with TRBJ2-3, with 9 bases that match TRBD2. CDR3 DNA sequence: TGCGCCAGCAGCTGGCTGGGACTAGCCGGGGCAGATACGCAGTATTTT. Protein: CASSWLGLAGADTQYF.